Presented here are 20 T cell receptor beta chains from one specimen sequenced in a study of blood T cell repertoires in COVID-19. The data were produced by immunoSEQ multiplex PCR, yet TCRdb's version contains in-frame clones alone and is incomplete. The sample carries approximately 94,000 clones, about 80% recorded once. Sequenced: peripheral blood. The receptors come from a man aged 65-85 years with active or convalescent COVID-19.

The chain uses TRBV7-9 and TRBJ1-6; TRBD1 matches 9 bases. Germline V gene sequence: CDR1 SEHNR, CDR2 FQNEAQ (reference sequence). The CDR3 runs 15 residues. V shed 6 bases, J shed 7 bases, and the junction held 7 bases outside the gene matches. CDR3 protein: CASSPPGQGNSPLHF. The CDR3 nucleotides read TGTGCCAGCAGTCCCCCGGGACAGGGAAATTCACCCCTCCACTTT.

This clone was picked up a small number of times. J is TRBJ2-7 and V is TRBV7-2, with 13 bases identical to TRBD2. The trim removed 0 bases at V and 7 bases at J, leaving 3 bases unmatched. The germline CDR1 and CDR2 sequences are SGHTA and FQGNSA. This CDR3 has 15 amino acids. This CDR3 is CASSLAGTSGTEQYF. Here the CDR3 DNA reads TGTGCCAGCAGCTTAGCGGGGACTAGCGGGACGGAGCAGTACTTC.

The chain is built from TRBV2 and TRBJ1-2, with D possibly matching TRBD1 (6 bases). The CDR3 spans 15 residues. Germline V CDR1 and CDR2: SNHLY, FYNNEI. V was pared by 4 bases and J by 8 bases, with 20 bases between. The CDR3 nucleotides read TGTGCCAGCAGTGGGGGGCTAAGGGGGATAGTCGGCTACACCTTC. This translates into CASSGGLRGIVGYTF.

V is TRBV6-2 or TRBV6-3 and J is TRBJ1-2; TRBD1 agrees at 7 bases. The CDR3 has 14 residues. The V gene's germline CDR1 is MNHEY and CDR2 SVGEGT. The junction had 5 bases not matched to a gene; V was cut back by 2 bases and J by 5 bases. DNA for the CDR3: TGTGCCAGCAGTTACGAGGGGGCTGAGTATGGCTACACCTTC. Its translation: CASSYEGAEYGYTF.

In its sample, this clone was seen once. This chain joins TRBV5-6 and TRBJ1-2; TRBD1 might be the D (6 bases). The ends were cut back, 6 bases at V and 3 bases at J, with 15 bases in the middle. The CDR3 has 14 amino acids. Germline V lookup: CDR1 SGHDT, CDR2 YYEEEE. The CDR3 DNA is TGTGCCAGCAACCAAGCGCAGGGGTACTATGGCTACACCTTC. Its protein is CASNQAQGYYGYTF.

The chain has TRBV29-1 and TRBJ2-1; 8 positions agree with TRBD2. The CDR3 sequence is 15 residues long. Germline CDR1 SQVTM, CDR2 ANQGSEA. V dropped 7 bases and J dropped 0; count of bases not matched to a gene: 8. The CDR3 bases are TGCAGCGCTGGACAAGCGGGAGACTCCTACAATGAGCAGTTCTTC. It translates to CSAGQAGDSYNEQFF.

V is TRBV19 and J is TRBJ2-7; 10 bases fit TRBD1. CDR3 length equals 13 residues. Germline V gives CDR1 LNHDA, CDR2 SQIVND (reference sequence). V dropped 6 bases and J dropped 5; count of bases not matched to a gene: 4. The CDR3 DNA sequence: TGTGCCAGTAGCGACAGGGGGCAAAACGAGCAGTACTTC. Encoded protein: CASSDRGQNEQYF.

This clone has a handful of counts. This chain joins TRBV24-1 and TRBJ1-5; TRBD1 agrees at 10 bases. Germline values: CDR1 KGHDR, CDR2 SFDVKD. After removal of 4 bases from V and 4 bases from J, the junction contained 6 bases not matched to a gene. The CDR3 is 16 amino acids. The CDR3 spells CATSDPGTGDNQPQHF. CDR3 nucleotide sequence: TGTGCCACCAGTGACCCCGGGACAGGGGATAATCAGCCCCAGCATTTT.

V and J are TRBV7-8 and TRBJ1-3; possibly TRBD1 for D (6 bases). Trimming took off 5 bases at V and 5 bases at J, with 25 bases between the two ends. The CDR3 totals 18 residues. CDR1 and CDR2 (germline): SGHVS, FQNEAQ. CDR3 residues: CASSLTLGGGSPRNTIYF. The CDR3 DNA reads TGTGCCAGCAGCCTAACTTTGGGGGGGGGCTCCCCTCGAAACACCATATATTTT.

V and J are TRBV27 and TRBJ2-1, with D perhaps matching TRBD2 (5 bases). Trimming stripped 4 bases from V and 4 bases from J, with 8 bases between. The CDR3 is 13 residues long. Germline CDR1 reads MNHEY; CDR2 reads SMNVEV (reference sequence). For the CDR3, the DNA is TGTGCCAGCAGTTGGACTGTATACAATGAGCAGTTCTTC. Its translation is CASSWTVYNEQFF.

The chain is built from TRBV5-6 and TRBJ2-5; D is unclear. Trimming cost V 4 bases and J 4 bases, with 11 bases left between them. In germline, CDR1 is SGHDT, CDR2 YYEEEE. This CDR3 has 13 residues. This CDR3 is CASSPALGETQYF. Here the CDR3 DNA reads TGTGCCAGCAGCCCCGCGCTAGGAGAGACCCAGTACTTC. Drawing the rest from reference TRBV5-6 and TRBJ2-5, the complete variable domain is DAGVTQSPTHLIKTRGQQVTLRCSPKSGHDTVSWYQQALGQGPQFIFQYYEEEERQRGNFPDRFSGHQFPNYSSELNVNALLLGDSALYLCASSPALGETQYFGPGTRLLVL.

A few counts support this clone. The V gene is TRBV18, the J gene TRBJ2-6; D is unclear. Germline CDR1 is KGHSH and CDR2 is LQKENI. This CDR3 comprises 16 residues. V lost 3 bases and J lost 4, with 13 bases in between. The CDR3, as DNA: TGTGCCAGCTCACCTCTTCTTATGGCCGGGGCCAACGTCCTGACTTTC. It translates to CASSPLLMAGANVLTF.

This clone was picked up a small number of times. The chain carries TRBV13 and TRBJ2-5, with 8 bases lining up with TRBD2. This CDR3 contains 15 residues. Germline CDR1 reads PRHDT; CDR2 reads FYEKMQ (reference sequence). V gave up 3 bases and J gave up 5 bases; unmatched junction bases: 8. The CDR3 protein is CASSFRGAGEETQYF. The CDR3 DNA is TGTGCCAGCAGCTTCCGGGGAGCGGGGGAGGAGACCCAGTACTTC.

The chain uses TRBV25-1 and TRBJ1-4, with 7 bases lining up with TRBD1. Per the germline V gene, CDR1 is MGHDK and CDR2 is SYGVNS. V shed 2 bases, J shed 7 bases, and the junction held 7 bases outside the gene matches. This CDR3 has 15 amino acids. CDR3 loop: CASSEGWDSGEKLFF. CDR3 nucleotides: TGTGCCAGCAGTGAAGGTTGGGACAGCGGTGAAAAACTGTTTTTT.

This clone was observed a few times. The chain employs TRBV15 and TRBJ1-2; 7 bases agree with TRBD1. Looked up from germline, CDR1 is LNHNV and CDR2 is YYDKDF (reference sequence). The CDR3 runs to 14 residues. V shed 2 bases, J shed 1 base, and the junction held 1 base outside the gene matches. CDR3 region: CATSRRQGNYGYTF. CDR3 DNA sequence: TGTGCCACCAGCAGACGACAGGGTAACTATGGCTACACCTTC.

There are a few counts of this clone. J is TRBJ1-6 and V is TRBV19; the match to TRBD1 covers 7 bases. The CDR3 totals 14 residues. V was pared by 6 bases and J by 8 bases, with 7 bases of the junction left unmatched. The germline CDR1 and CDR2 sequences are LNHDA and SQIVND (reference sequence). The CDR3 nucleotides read TGTGCCAGTAGAAGACAGGGTTCCGATTCACCCCTCCACTTT. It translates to CASRRQGSDSPLHF.

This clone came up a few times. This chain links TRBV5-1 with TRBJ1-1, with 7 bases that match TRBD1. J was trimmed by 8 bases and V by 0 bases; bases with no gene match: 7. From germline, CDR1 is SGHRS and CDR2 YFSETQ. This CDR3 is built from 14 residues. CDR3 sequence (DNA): TGCGCCAGCAGCTTGGCCCCGTTACAGGGGGAAGCTTTCTTT. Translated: CASSLAPLQGEAFF.

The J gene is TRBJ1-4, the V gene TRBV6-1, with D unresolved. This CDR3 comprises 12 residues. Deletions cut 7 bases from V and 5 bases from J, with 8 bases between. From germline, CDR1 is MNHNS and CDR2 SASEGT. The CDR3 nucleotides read TGTGCCAGCACTAAAACGAATGAAAAACTGTTTTTT. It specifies CASTKTNEKLFF.

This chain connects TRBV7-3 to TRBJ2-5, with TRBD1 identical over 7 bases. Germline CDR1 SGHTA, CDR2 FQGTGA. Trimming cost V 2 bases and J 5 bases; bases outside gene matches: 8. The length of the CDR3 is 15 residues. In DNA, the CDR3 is TGTGCCAGCAGCTTATTGGGACAGCGGACGGAGACCCAGTACTTC. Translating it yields CASSLLGQRTETQYF.

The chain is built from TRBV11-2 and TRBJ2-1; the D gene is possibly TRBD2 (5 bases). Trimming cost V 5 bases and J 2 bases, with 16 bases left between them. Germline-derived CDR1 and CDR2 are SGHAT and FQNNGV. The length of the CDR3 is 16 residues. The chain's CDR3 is CASSPAAERPYNEQFF. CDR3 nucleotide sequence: TGTGCCAGCAGCCCCGCCGCGGAGCGGCCCTACAATGAGCAGTTCTTC.